Listed here are 21 T cell receptor beta chains from one sample, sequenced in a study of T cells in Graves' hyperthyroidism and ophthalmopathy. There were TCR beta CDR3 regions amplified from RNA transcripts. The HTBI primer set served for first-round RT-PCR of the TCR CDR3. Each CDR3 protein gets one entry after TCRdb re-called the multiplex PCR reads with MiXCR. The table shows about 700,000 distinct CDR3 sequences, with around 15% occurring only once. The source material was blood. The receptors come from a woman between 18 and 29 years old with Graves' hyperthyroidism.

This clonotype appeared a few times. The chain employs TRBV30 and TRBJ2-1; D perhaps matches TRBD2 (5 bases). Germline V gives CDR1 GTSNPN, CDR2 SVGIG (reference sequence). The V end was cut by 4 bases, the J end by 6 bases, with 19 bases between. This CDR3 has 15 amino acids. CDR3 amino acids: CAWNLGTSGSNEQFF. CDR3 nucleotides: TGTGCCTGGAATTTGGGAACTAGTGGGTCCAATGAGCAGTTCTTC. The variable domain in full, with the rest retrieved from reference TRBV30 and TRBJ2-1, is SQTIHQWPATLVQPVGSPLSLECTVEGTSNPNLYWYRQAAGRGLQLLFYSVGIGQISSEVPQNLSASRPQDRQFILSSKKLLLSDSGFYLCAWNLGTSGSNEQFFGPGTRLTVL.

The rearrangement uses TRBV30 and TRBJ2-2, with D perhaps TRBD1 (5 bases). Deletions cut 5 bases from V and 6 bases from J, with 7 bases between. CDR1 and CDR2 (germline): GTSNPN, SVGIG (reference sequence). The CDR3 is 11 residues long. The CDR3 here is CAWGAAGELFF. The CDR3 region has the DNA TGTGCCTGGGGGGCGGCCGGGGAGCTGTTTTTT. The variable domain in full, completed from reference TRBV30 and TRBJ2-2, reads SQTIHQWPATLVQPVGSPLSLECTVEGTSNPNLYWYRQAAGRGLQLLFYSVGIGQISSEVPQNLSASRPQDRQFILSSKKLLLSDSGFYLCAWGAAGELFFGEGSRLTVL.

V is TRBV7-9 and J is TRBJ2-5; 12 bases map to TRBD2. The CDR3 sequence is 16 residues long. Germline V gene sequence: CDR1 SEHNR, CDR2 FQNEAQ (reference sequence). V lost 5 bases to trimming and J lost 4 bases; unmatched junction nucleotides: 8. The CDR3 DNA reads as TGTGCCAGCAGCCAATCCGGACTAGCGGGATCAGAGACCCAGTACTTC. Amino acids: CASSQSGLAGSETQYF. The full variable domain, rest sourced from reference TRBV7-9 and TRBJ2-5, is DTGVSQNPRHKITKRGQNVTFRCDPISEHNRLYWYRQTLGQGPEFLTYFQNEAQLEKSRLLSDRFSAERPKGSFSTLEIQRTEQGDSAMYLCASSQSGLAGSETQYFGPGTRLLVL.

The chain recombines TRBV5-5 with TRBJ2-2, with TRBD2 matching 12 bases. Germline V lookup: CDR1 SGHKS, CDR2 YYEKEE (reference sequence). CDR3 size: 18 residues. V trimming: 2 bases; J trimming: 6 bases; junction bases outside the gene matches: 11. This chain's CDR3 is CASSFRASGRGQPGELFF. In DNA, the CDR3 is TGTGCCAGCAGCTTTCGGGCTAGCGGGAGGGGACAACCCGGGGAGCTGTTTTTT.

This clonotype was picked up many times. This chain uses TRBV12-3 or TRBV12-4 with TRBJ2-3; D uncertain. V shed 1 base and J shed 3 bases, with 14 bases lying between them. The CDR3 is 16 amino acids. CDR3 loop: CASSLDQWTVTDTQYF. The CDR3 nucleotides read TGTGCCAGCAGTTTAGATCAGTGGACCGTAACAGATACGCAGTATTTT.

This clonotype came up a few times. The V and J genes are TRBV11-2 and TRBJ2-2, with 8 bases that match TRBD1. Germline V gene data show CDR1 as SGHAT and CDR2 as FQNNGV. After removal of 4 bases from V and 2 bases from J, the junction contained 3 bases not matched to a gene. The CDR3 runs 15 residues. The CDR3 sequence: CASSWGQDNTGELFF. The CDR3 nucleotides are TGTGCCAGCAGCTGGGGACAGGATAACACCGGGGAGCTGTTTTTT. Complete variable domain (other parts from reference TRBV11-2 and TRBJ2-2): EAGVAQSPRYKIIEKRQSVAFWCNPISGHATLYWYQQILGQGPKLLIQFQNNGVVDDSQLPKDRFSAERLKGVDSTLKIQPAKLEDSAVYLCASSWGQDNTGELFFGEGSRLTVL.

This clonotype was seen at least ten times. The J gene is TRBJ2-1, the V gene TRBV30; D remains ambiguous. The V end was cut by 3 bases, the J end by 4 bases, with 13 bases between. The CDR3 contains 14 residues. The germline CDR1 and CDR2 sequences are GTSNPN and SVGIG (reference sequence). The CDR3 sequence is CAWRVTVDYNEQFF. CDR3 DNA sequence: TGTGCCTGGAGAGTAACAGTGGATTACAATGAGCAGTTCTTC.

The chain recombines TRBV6-1 with TRBJ2-7; maybe TRBD1 (6 bases). Germline CDR1 reads MNHNS; CDR2 reads SASEGT. V dropped 4 bases and J dropped 6 bases, with 16 bases sitting between them. CDR3 length: 14 residues. CDR3 nucleotide sequence: TGTGCCAGCAGTGGAGGGACAACAAGGCTCGAGCAGTACTTC. It codes for CASSGGTTRLEQYF.

This clonotype has only a few counts. The chain has TRBV6-2 or TRBV6-3 and TRBJ2-3; 8 bases are a match to TRBD2. The CDR3 loop spans 14 amino acids. CDR1 and CDR2 (germline): MNHEY, SVGEGT. The V gene end was trimmed by 6 bases and the J gene end by 4 bases; junction bases not matched to a gene: 6. The CDR3 nucleotides read TGTGCCAGCAGACGAAGCGGGAGTTCAGATACGCAGTATTTT. Amino acid sequence: CASRRSGSSDTQYF.

This clonotype has just a few counts. J is TRBJ1-1 and V is TRBV28; 8 bases map to TRBD1. The germline V gene encodes CDR1 MDHEN and CDR2 SYDVKM. The V gene end was trimmed by 5 bases and the J gene end by 0 bases; junction bases not matched to a gene: 8. This CDR3 is built from 16 residues. The CDR3 sequence is CASSRDRWGMNTEAFF. The CDR3 DNA follows: TGTGCCAGCAGTCGGGACAGGTGGGGAATGAACACTGAAGCTTTCTTT.

This clonotype showed up many times. The V and J genes are TRBV6-2 or TRBV6-3 and TRBJ1-1; 7 bases match TRBD1. Germline-derived CDR1 and CDR2 are MNHEY and SVGEGT. V dropped 2 bases and J dropped 0; count of bases not matched to a gene: 6. This CDR3 has 16 amino acids. DNA of the CDR3: TGTGCCAGCAGTTACCCCTTGACAGGGCTGAACACTGAAGCTTTCTTT. Translation gives CASSYPLTGLNTEAFF.

This clonotype has more than one count but fewer than ten. The chain couples TRBV29-1 to TRBJ1-6; no clear D. Trimming left V 6 bases short and J 5 bases short, with 11 bases between. CDR3 length: 13 residues. The germline V gene has CDR1 SQVTM and CDR2 ANQGSEA. CDR3 in DNA: TGCAGCGTCCGAAACTCTAATAATTCACCCCTCCACTTT. As protein: CSVRNSNNSPLHF.

This clonotype showed up many times. This chain joins TRBV5-8 and TRBJ1-1; the D is unclear. Trimming left V 2 bases short and J 3 bases short, with 11 bases between. CDR1 is SGHTS and CDR2 is YDEGEE in the germline V gene. CDR3 length: 14 amino acids. CDR3 nucleotide sequence: TGTGCCAGCAGCTTTCGTAGGCTGGACACTGAAGCTTTCTTT. As protein: CASSFRRLDTEAFF.

J is TRBJ1-5 and V is TRBV6-1; perhaps TRBD1 as D (6 bases). The V gene lost 6 bases and the J gene lost 6 bases, with 12 bases spanning the gap. CDR1 and CDR2 from the germline V gene are MNHNS and SASEGT. The CDR3 totals 13 residues. The CDR3 sequence: CASSGQLSQPQHF. CDR3 coding DNA: TGTGCCAGCAGCGGACAGCTTTCTCAGCCCCAGCATTTT.

The rearrangement links TRBV13 to TRBJ2-4, with a tentative D call TRBD1 (7 bases). V gave up 6 bases and J gave up 1 base, with 13 bases separating them. The CDR3 consists of 15 residues. Germline CDR1 reads PRHDT; CDR2 reads FYEKMQ (reference sequence). CDR3 in amino acids: CASRSGGTAKNIQYF. The DNA of the CDR3 is TGTGCCAGCAGATCAGGGGGGACTGCCAAAAACATTCAGTACTTC. Complete variable domain (other parts from reference TRBV13 and TRBJ2-4): AAGVIQSPRHLIKEKRETATLKCYPIPRHDTVYWYQQGPGQDPQFLISFYEKMQSDKGSIPDRFSAQQFSDYHSELNMSSLELGDSALYFCASRSGGTAKNIQYFGAGTRLSVL.

This clonotype was picked up a small number of times. The CDR3 is CASSSEGGSTNEKLFF. The CDR3, as DNA: TGTGCCAGCAGTTCCGAGGGGGGATCGACTAATGAAAAACTGTTTTTT. The chain links TRBV6-1 to TRBJ1-4, with D maybe TRBD1 (6 bases). The CDR3 has 16 amino acids. The V gene's germline CDR1 is MNHNS and CDR2 SASEGT. V lost 5 bases and J 2 bases, leaving 15 bases between the germline ends.

A few counts support this clonotype. The chain has TRBV18 and TRBJ2-7, with TRBD2 matching over 11 bases. With V trimmed by 4 bases and J by 5 bases, 7 bases remained unmatched. This CDR3 contains 15 residues. CDR1 KGHSH and CDR2 LQKENI come from the germline V gene. For the CDR3, the DNA is TGTGCCAGCTCACGTTTAGCGGGAGGGCCCAACGAGCAGTACTTC. Translating it yields CASSRLAGGPNEQYF.

This chain's CDR3 is CAWTRSGTSSYNEQFF. DNA for the CDR3: TGTGCCTGGACAAGGTCAGGGACTAGCAGTTACAATGAGCAGTTCTTC. This chain connects TRBV30 to TRBJ2-1; 9 bases align to TRBD2. The trim removed 4 bases at V and 4 bases at J, leaving 11 bases unmatched. Germline loops: CDR1 GTSNPN, CDR2 SVGIG (reference sequence). The CDR3 has 16 amino acids.

The chain is built from TRBV20-1 and TRBJ2-5, with D hard to call. Between the trimmed V and J ends, which lost 5 bases and 2 bases, there was a span of 15 bases. The CDR3 contains 14 residues. The germline V gene encodes CDR1 DFQATT and CDR2 SNEGSKA (reference sequence). CDR3 in DNA: TGCAGTGCTTCCCCCGGTAGATTACAAGAGACCCAGTACTTC. This encodes CSASPGRLQETQYF.

Ten or more counts support this clonotype. This chain links TRBV18 with TRBJ1-6; D remains unclear. V was shortened by 2 bases and J by 10 bases, with 12 bases between the two germline ends. The germline gives CDR1 KGHSH, CDR2 LQKENI. The CDR3 extends over 14 amino acids. The CDR3 DNA sequence: TGTGCCAGCTCACCAAGAGGGTTTGACTCACCCCTCCACTTT. It yields the protein CASSPRGFDSPLHF.

The rearrangement joins TRBV18 to TRBJ1-5; D might be TRBD1 (5 bases). The CDR3 is made up of 16 amino acids. Germline V gives CDR1 KGHSH, CDR2 LQKENI. The V end lost 2 bases, the J end lost 3 bases, and 14 bases lay between the germline ends. The CDR3 protein is CASSPGQGTYNQPQHF. The CDR3 DNA is TGTGCCAGCTCACCAGGGCAGGGCACCTACAATCAGCCCCAGCATTTT.